This TCR beta chain was captured in a study of blood T cell repertoires in COVID-19 (dated by TCRdb to the early 2020s). Study-level background: Samples covering the acute and convalescent phases of COVID-19 were provided by collaborators in the United States, Italy and Spain. The material from the prospective study consisted of cDNA or gDNA derived from T cells, B-cell-depleted T cells, or PBMCs. Deeply sampled blood TCRbeta repertoires from subjects exposed to, actively infected with, or recovered from COVID-19 were included in the dataset. The repertoires were released in a freely available public database intended as a resource for research on the immune response to SARS-CoV-2. Samples came from the ongoing ImmuneRACE study (first 160 participants) plus 1,254 subjects from 6 global collaborators. A de-identified subject ID, COVID-19 status, age in years and sex were almost always included in the sample metadata. HLA class I and class II types, where available, came from metadata supplied by the sample provider rather than from assay-based typing.

One collaborating source in Seattle enrolled patients during active infection and followed them longitudinally through the course of disease. The collaborating institutions used their own protocols to collect whole blood in K2EDTA tubes. Collaborator samples were shipped for TCRbeta analysis as frozen whole blood, isolated PBMCs, or DNA extracted from either sample type. V is pared back by 2 bases and J by 5 bases, with 13 bases lying between the germline termini. The germline V gene encodes CDR1 SGHNT and CDR2 YENEEA. The CDR3 contains 15 residues, cysteine and phenylalanine counted. Only the CDR3 part of the read is kept: 45 bases, read in frame from the first base. As for this clone: This receptor's antigen is unknown. No much larger clone exists at a distance of one base, and base qualities are not known.

Points the paper makes about the study in general: The quantity of clinical and demographic metadata differed by source and by participant and was supplied without curation.

TCRbeta CDR3 regions were amplified from genomic DNA by means of the immunoSEQ Assay, a bias-controlled multiplex PCR. The source study handled its data this way. Nucleated cell counts per sample were estimated from amplification of reference gene primers within the assay. To quantify the absolute abundance of each unique TCRbeta CDR3 rearrangement, sequence reads were collapsed and filtered. For each sample, productive Simpson clonality was calculated as the square root of Simpson's diversity index across productive rearrangements. In TCRdb, the immuneACCESS table is reduced to in-frame sequences with V and J assigned. These tables do not hold every clone; where another copy was compared, an unresolved V gene accounts for under half, and the others remain unexplained. V and J calls and clone size follow that table, whereas D and trimming were derived from the DNA. Across this sample there are a few hundred thousand clones, with about nine tenths seen only once. Of the sample, 1.5% to 2% is held by the ten largest clones.

The V and J segments used are TRBV11-3 and TRBJ2-1; the D region possibly corresponds to TRBD1 (6 bases align). Material for sequencing was peripheral blood. This TCR was sampled from a woman under 40 with COVID-19, enrolled during active disease. Here the CDR3 is given as CASSLSGDTDNEQFF. The nucleotide sequence reads as follows: TGTGCCAGCAGCTTAAGTGGGGACACCGACAATGAGCAGTTCTTC.